Below are 26 T cell receptor beta chains sequenced from a single sample in a study of PD-1 blockade in classical Hodgkin lymphoma. Time point reported: newly diagnosed, previously untreated cHL patient sample. Profiling relied on immunoSEQ multiplex PCR, and the TCRdb table lists in-frame clones only, not all of them. The table records some 21,000 clones, 94% of them present only once. The sequenced sample consisted of peripheral blood mononuclear cells (PBMCs). Source of these receptors: a human donor with classical Hodgkin lymphoma.

This clone appeared once. This sequence joins TRBV5-6 and TRBJ2-7; 8 bases are a match to TRBD1. V lost 2 bases to trimming and J lost 5 bases; unmatched junction nucleotides: 6. This CDR3 is 14 amino acids long. Germline CDR1 reads SGHDT; CDR2 reads YYEEEE. CDR3 sequence: CASSFPDRVNEQYF. CDR3 nucleotide sequence: TGTGCCAGCAGCTTTCCGGACAGGGTAAACGAGCAGTACTTC. Looking up the rest from reference TRBV5-6 and TRBJ2-7 gives the full variable domain: DAGVTQSPTHLIKTRGQQVTLRCSPKSGHDTVSWYQQALGQGPQFIFQYYEEEERQRGNFPDRFSGHQFPNYSSELNVNALLLGDSALYLCASSFPDRVNEQYFGPGTRLTVT.

The chain has TRBV15 and TRBJ2-1; D gene uncertain. Germline V gives CDR1 LNHNV, CDR2 YYDKDF (reference sequence). The CDR3 sequence is 15 residues long. V was trimmed by 5 bases and J by 0 bases, leaving 11 bases between them. CDR3 region: CATSRSLSSYNEQFF. The DNA for the CDR3 is TGTGCCACCAGCCGCTCACTAAGCTCCTACAATGAGCAGTTCTTC.

V is TRBV7-9 and J is TRBJ1-1; weak D call: TRBD1 (5 bases). Germline V gives CDR1 SEHNR, CDR2 FQNEAQ (reference sequence). Trimming left V 5 bases short and J 1 base short, with 11 bases between. The CDR3 runs to 14 residues. The CDR3 DNA is TGTGCCAGCAGCACCTGGACACAGAACACTGAAGCTTTCTTT. This translates into CASSTWTQNTEAFF.

This chain joins TRBV7-2 and TRBJ2-1, with D perhaps TRBD1 (5 bases). CDR1 and CDR2 from the germline V gene are SGHTA and FQGNSA. V was trimmed by 1 base and J by 8 bases, leaving 12 bases between them. CDR3 length equals 14 residues. DNA for the CDR3: TGTGCCAGCAGCTTAGACGGCAGGGCTTATGAGCAGTTCTTC. This sequence encodes CASSLDGRAYEQFF.

J is TRBJ1-2 and V is TRBV28; TRBD1 might be the D (6 bases). CDR3 length: 15 residues. Deletions cut 6 bases from V and 0 bases from J, with 14 bases between. Germline V gene data show CDR1 as MDHEN and CDR2 as SYDVKM. The CDR3 sequence is CASSPPGAANYGYTF. The CDR3 DNA is TGTGCCAGCAGCCCGCCGGGGGCAGCTAACTATGGCTACACCTTC.

The rearrangement joins TRBV19 to TRBJ1-5; D is unresolved. The CDR3 runs to 16 residues. V was clipped by 6 bases and J by 3 bases, with 18 bases between them. Germline V gene data show CDR1 as LNHDA and CDR2 as SQIVND (reference sequence). CDR3: CASSTPGKSNNQPQHF. The CDR3 DNA sequence: TGTGCCAGTAGCACTCCGGGAAAATCTAACAATCAGCCCCAGCATTTT.

V is TRBV5-1 and J is TRBJ1-1; D is unresolved. Trimming shortened V by 7 bases and J by 0 bases, and 13 bases separated the two germline ends. CDR3 length equals 14 residues. The V gene's germline CDR1 is SGHRS and CDR2 YFSETQ. CDR3 in DNA: TGCGCCAGCGGACCACAGACATTGAACACTGAAGCTTTCTTT. Translating gives CASGPQTLNTEAFF.

This chain joins TRBV7-8 and TRBJ2-7, with a tentative D call TRBD2 (6 bases). Germline lookup yields CDR1 SGHVS and CDR2 FQNEAQ. The CDR3 has 14 residues. Trimming shortened V by 4 bases and J by 6 bases, and 16 bases separated the two germline ends. CDR3 amino acids: CASSSRDSTGEQYF. The CDR3, as DNA: TGTGCCAGCAGCTCTAGGGACTCGACGGGCGAGCAGTACTTC.

The J gene is TRBJ2-5, the V gene TRBV27; unclear D gene. The germline CDR1 and CDR2 sequences are MNHEY and SMNVEV (reference sequence). The CDR3 loop spans 13 amino acids. Trimming stripped 5 bases from V and 4 bases from J, with 11 bases between. The CDR3 DNA reads TGTGCCAGCAGTCCCCTCCTAGGAGAGACCCAGTACTTC. This sequence encodes CASSPLLGETQYF.

V gene TRBV6-5 combines with J gene TRBJ1-2; 7 nucleotides agree with TRBD1. The CDR3 sequence is 13 residues long. Germline V lookup: CDR1 MNHEY, CDR2 SVGAGI. V was clipped by 4 bases and J by 8 bases; unmatched bases: 7. The CDR3 sequence: CASSWRQGGGYTF. Here the CDR3 DNA reads TGTGCCAGCAGTTGGCGACAGGGTGGGGGCTACACCTTC.

The chain is built from TRBV18 and TRBJ2-2, with 12 bases aligning to TRBD1. With V trimmed by 1 base and J by 0 bases, 0 bases remained unmatched. Germline V gives CDR1 KGHSH, CDR2 LQKENI. There are 17 residues in the CDR3. CDR3 nucleotides: TGTGCCAGCTCACCACGGGACAGGGGGCCGAACACCGGGGAGCTGTTTTTT. Its translation is CASSPRDRGPNTGELFF.

The chain combines TRBV28 with TRBJ1-2, with D possibly being TRBD1 (5 bases). Trimming shortened V by 2 bases and J by 4 bases, and 5 bases separated the two germline ends. The CDR3 sequence is 12 residues long. Germline V gene lookup returns CDR1 MDHEN and CDR2 SYDVKM. The CDR3 loop is CASSLTGYGYTF. The CDR3 DNA follows: TGTGCCAGCAGTTTAACAGGCTATGGCTACACCTTC.

The chain employs TRBV19 and TRBJ1-1; 9 nucleotides match TRBD1. Germline V gene data show CDR1 as LNHDA and CDR2 as SQIVND (reference sequence). The CDR3 totals 16 residues. V shed 4 bases, J shed 0 bases, and the junction held 6 bases outside the gene matches. For the CDR3, the DNA is TGTGCCAGTAGTACCGGACAGGGGAGAATGAACACTGAAGCTTTCTTT. It specifies CASSTGQGRMNTEAFF.

The chain couples TRBV5-4 to TRBJ2-2; possible D gene TRBD2, 5 bases. V lost 2 bases and J 2 bases, leaving 16 bases between the germline ends. Germline lookup yields CDR1 SGHNT and CDR2 YYREEE (reference sequence). The CDR3 covers 17 residues. DNA for the CDR3: TGTGCCAGCAGCTTCCGGACTGGTCCATTTAACACCGGGGAGCTGTTTTTT. Its translation is CASSFRTGPFNTGELFF.

In its sample, this clone was seen once. Written as DNA, the CDR3 is TGCGCCACCAAACGGGGTGTGGACACTGAAGCTTTCTTT. Protein sequence: CATKRGVDTEAFF. This chain links TRBV5-1 with TRBJ1-1; no firm D call. The germline gives CDR1 SGHRS, CDR2 YFSETQ. This CDR3 spans 13 amino acids. Trimming cost V 9 bases and J 3 bases, with 15 bases left between them.

The table lists this clone with a count of one. The germline gene is not matched at one end of the junction; a read error may be the cause. V and J are TRBV29-1 and TRBJ1-1; a possible D gene is TRBD1 (5 bases). CDR3 length: 15 residues. The germline gives CDR1 SQVTM, CDR2 ANQGSEA. CDR3 in DNA: TGCAGCGTTCAAGAAGGGACTTGGATGAACACTGAAGCTTTCTTT. This gives the protein CSVQEGTWMNTEAFF.

The chain is built from TRBV7-8 and TRBJ2-1; D call uncertain. There are 13 residues in the CDR3. V was trimmed by 6 bases and J by 5 bases, leaving 11 bases between them. CDR1 is SGHVS, CDR2 FQNEAQ, per germline. The CDR3 protein is CASRPPGNNEQFF. The CDR3 region has the DNA TGTGCCAGCAGGCCGCCGGGTAACAATGAGCAGTTCTTC. Combining the CDR3 with reference TRBV7-8 and TRBJ2-1 gives the whole variable domain GAGVSQSPRYKVAKRGQDVALRCDPISGHVSLFWYQQALGQGPEFLTYFQNEAQLDKSGLPSDRFFAERPEGSVSTLKIQRTQQEDSAVYLCASRPPGNNEQFFGPGTRLTVL.

The gene calls are TRBV2 and TRBJ2-5; 8 positions agree with TRBD2. Germline V gives CDR1 SNHLY, CDR2 FYNNEI. Unmatched junction bases numbered 8, after V lost 6 bases and J lost 5 bases. The CDR3 totals 14 residues. DNA of the CDR3: TGTGCCAGCAGGAACGGACTAGCAGGGGAGACCCAGTACTTC. Protein product: CASRNGLAGETQYF. Together with reference TRBV2 and TRBJ2-5, the CDR3 gives the full variable domain: EPEVTQTPSHQVTQMGQEVILRCVPISNHLYFYWYRQILGQKVEFLVSFYNNEISEKSEIFDDQFSVERPDGSNFTLKIRSTKLEDSAMYFCASRNGLAGETQYFGPGTRLLVL.

The chain carries TRBV6-5 and TRBJ2-1, with 9 bases that match TRBD2. Germline V gives CDR1 MNHEY, CDR2 SVGAGI. The CDR3 is 15 residues long. V shed 5 bases, J shed 7 bases, and the junction held 9 bases outside the gene matches. CDR3 bases: TGTGCCAGCAGTCCCCCAACAGCGGGGGGTAATGAGCAGTTCTTC. Translation gives CASSPPTAGGNEQFF.

This clone showed up just once. The chain couples TRBV13 to TRBJ2-1; TRBD2 matches 13 bases. The CDR3 spans 20 residues. Germline V gives CDR1 PRHDT, CDR2 FYEKMQ (reference sequence). Trimming took 3 bases from V and 5 from J; bases not matched to a gene: 16. CDR3 in amino acids: CASSLAPGLAGATSNNEQFF. The CDR3 nucleotides read TGTGCCAGCAGCTTGGCCCCCGGACTAGCGGGGGCCACCTCGAACAATGAGCAGTTCTTC.

This clone was recorded once. Here the CDR3 reads CASSLALNTEAFF. As DNA, the CDR3 is TGTGCCAGCAGCTTGGCCCTGAACACTGAAGCTTTCTTT. The chain employs TRBV5-8 and TRBJ1-1; D gene ambiguous. This CDR3 has 13 residues. The ends were cut back, 0 bases at V and 0 bases at J, with 3 bases in the middle. The germline V gene encodes CDR1 SGHTS and CDR2 YDEGEE.

The CDR3 nucleotides read TGCGCCAGCAGCCAACGCCGGGACAGGGGTATTGCTGGGGCCAACGTCCTGACTTTC. This translates into CASSQRRDRGIAGANVLTF. The chain is built from TRBV4-3 and TRBJ2-6; the match to TRBD1 covers 10 bases. J gave up 2 bases and V 2 bases, and 9 bases lay outside the gene matches. The CDR3 is made up of 19 amino acids. Germline lookup yields CDR1 LGHNA and CDR2 YSLEER.

The rearrangement joins TRBV10-1 to TRBJ1-1, with no clear D. Germline V gene sequence: CDR1 WNHNN, CDR2 SYGVQD (reference sequence). The ends were cut back, 3 bases at V and 4 bases at J, with 12 bases in the middle. The CDR3 loop spans 14 amino acids. In nucleotides, the CDR3 is TGCGCCAGCAGTGAATCGGGCGACACCACTGAAGCTTTCTTT. It is translated as CASSESGDTTEAFF.

The DNA for the CDR3 is TGTGCCAGCAGTGTTACAGGGGAAGGTCAGCCCCAGCATTTT. This sequence encodes CASSVTGEGQPQHF. The chain has TRBV25-1 and TRBJ1-5; TRBD1 aligns across 7 bases. V lost 4 bases and J lost 6; bases outside the gene matches: 6. Germline assignment: CDR1 MGHDK and CDR2 SYGVNS. The CDR3 sequence is 14 residues long.

In DNA, the CDR3 is TGCAGCGTCTCCACAGGTTGGGGCGTGATTAACACTGAAGCTTTCTTT. Residues: CSVSTGWGVINTEAFF. V is TRBV29-1 and J is TRBJ1-1, with D perhaps matching TRBD1 (5 bases). V was pared by 6 bases and J by 2 bases, with 22 bases between. In germline, CDR1 is SQVTM, CDR2 ANQGSEA. The CDR3 is 16 residues long.

The chain couples TRBV5-4 to TRBJ2-1, with 12 positions matching TRBD2. Germline CDR1 reads SGHNT; CDR2 reads YYREEE (reference sequence). CDR3 length: 16 amino acids. The V and J ends lost 4 bases and 4 bases, in that order; junction bases with no gene match: 6. The CDR3 here is CASSRLTSGGYNEQFF. The CDR3, as DNA: TGTGCCAGCAGCCGTTTAACTAGCGGGGGGTACAATGAGCAGTTCTTC.